This T cell receptor (beta chain) was found in a study of T cell repertoires in cytomegalovirus infection. Study background: HLA-C-restricted CMV epitopes, recently identified, and well-studied HLA-B-restricted ones were used by the study. It can be stated that public TCR beta signatures indicated CMV infection as well as a matching HLA type. Study-level results: Predominance within the ex vivo response was attributable to HLA-C-restricted CMV-specific TCR beta clonotypes.

A remark on this clonotype: Its antigen remains unidentified.

TCRdb re-analysed the reads in MiXCR, keeping a single row per CDR3 protein. The data contain about a million distinct CDR3 sequences, less than 40% of them singletons. From germline, CDR1 is MNHEY and CDR2 SVGEGT. Trimming stripped 2 bases from V and 7 bases from J, with 12 bases between. This CDR3 has 14 amino acids. The sequence was collected from a human donor in good health (CMV status not recorded). Some clones in this sample may be carry-over from other donors' samples. The rearrangement joins TRBV6-2 or TRBV6-3 to TRBJ1-5; tentatively, D is TRBD1 (6 bases). Specimen: cultured CD8+ T cells from PBMCs, collected from culture after CMV antigen stimulation. The CDR3 reads CASSYPTGRQPQHF. CDR3 in DNA: TGTGCCAGCAGTTACCCCACAGGGAGGCAGCCCCAGCATTTT.